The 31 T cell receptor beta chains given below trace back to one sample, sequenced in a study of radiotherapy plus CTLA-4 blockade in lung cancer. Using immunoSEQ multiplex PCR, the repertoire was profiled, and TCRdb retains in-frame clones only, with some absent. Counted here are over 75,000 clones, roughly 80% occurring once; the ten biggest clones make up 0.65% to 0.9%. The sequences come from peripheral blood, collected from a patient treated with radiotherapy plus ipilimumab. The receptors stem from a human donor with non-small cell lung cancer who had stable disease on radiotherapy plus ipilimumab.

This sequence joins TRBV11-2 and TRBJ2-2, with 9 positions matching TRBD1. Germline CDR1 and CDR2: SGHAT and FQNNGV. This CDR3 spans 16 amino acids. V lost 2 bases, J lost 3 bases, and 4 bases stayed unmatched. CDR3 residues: CASSLPGQGDTGELFF. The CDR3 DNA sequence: TGTGCCAGCAGCTTACCGGGACAGGGCGACACCGGGGAGCTGTTTTTT.

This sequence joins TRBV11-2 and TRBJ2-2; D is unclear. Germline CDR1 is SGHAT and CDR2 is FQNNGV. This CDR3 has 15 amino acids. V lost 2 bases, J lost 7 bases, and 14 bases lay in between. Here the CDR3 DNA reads TGTGCCAGCAGCTTACGACTCATGCCCCTCGGGGAGCTGTTTTTT. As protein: CASSLRLMPLGELFF.

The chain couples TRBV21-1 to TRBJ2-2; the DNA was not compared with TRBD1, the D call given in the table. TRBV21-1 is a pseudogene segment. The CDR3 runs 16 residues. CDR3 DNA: TGTGCCAGCAGCAAACAAGGGACAGGGGACACCGGGGAGCTGTTTTTT. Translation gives CASSKQGTGDTGELFF.

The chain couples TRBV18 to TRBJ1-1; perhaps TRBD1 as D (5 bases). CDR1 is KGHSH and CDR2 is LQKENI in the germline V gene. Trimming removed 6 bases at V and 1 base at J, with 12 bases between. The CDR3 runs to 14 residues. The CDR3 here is CASSPGTGNTEAFF. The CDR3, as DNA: TGTGCCAGCTCTCCCGGGACGGGGAACACTGAAGCTTTCTTT.

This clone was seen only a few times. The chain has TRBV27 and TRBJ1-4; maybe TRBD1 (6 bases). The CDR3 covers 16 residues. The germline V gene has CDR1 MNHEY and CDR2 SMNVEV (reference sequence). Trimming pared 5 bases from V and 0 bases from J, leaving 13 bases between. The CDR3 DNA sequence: TGTGCCAGCAGTCCCGACAGGATTGCAACTAATGAAAAACTGTTTTTT. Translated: CASSPDRIATNEKLFF.

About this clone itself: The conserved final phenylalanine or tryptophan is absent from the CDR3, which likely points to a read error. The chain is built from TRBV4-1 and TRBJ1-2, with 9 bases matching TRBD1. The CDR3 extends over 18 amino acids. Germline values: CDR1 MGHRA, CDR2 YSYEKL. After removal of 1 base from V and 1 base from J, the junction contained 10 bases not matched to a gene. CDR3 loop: CASSQVPGQGPFNYGYTL. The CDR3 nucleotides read TGCGCCAGCAGCCAAGTTCCGGGACAGGGTCCTTTTAACTATGGCTACACCCTC.

Here the CDR3 reads CASSRPLRGNEQFF. CDR3 nucleotides: TGCGCCAGCAGCCGGCCGCTCAGGGGGAATGAGCAGTTCTTC. The chain combines TRBV5-1 with TRBJ2-1, with 7 bases fitting TRBD1. Looked up from germline, CDR1 is SGHRS and CDR2 is YFSETQ. The CDR3 loop spans 14 amino acids. V lost 4 bases and J lost 7; bases outside the gene matches: 8.

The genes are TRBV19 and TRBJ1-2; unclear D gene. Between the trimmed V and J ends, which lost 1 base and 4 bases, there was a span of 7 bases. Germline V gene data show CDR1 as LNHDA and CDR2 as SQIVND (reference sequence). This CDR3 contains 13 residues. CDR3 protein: CASSIVGIYGYTF. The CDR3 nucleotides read TGTGCCAGTAGTATAGTAGGGATCTATGGCTACACCTTC.

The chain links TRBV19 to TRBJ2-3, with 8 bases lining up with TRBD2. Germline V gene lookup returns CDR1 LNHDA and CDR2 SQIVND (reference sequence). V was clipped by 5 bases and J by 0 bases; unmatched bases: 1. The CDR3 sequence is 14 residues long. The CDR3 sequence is CASSLAGSTDTQYF. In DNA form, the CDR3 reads TGTGCCAGTAGTTTAGCGGGGAGCACAGATACGCAGTATTTT.

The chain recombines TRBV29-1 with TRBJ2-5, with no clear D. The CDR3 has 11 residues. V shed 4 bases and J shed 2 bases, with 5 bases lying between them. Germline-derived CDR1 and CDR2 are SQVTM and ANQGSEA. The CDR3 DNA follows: TGCAGCGTTGCCAGACAAGAGACCCAGTACTTC. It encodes CSVARQETQYF.

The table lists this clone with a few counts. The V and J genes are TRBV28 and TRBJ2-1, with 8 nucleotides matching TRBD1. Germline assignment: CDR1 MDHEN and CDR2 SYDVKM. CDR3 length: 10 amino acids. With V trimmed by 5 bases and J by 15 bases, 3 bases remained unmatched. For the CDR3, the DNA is TGTGCCAGCAGTAGACAGGGGACGTTCTTC. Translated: CASSRQGTFF. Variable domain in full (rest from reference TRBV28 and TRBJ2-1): DVKVTQSSRYLVKRTGEKVFLECVQDMDHENMFWYRQDPGLGLRLIYFSYDVKMKEKGDIPEGYSVSREKKERFSLILESASTNQTSMYLCASSRQGTFFGPGTRLTVL.

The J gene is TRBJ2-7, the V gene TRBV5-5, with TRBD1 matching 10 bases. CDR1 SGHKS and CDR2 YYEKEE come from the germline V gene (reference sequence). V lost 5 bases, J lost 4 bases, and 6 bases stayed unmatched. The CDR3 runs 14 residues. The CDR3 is CASSWGTGVYEQYF. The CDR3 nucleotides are TGTGCCAGCAGTTGGGGGACAGGGGTTTACGAGCAGTACTTC.

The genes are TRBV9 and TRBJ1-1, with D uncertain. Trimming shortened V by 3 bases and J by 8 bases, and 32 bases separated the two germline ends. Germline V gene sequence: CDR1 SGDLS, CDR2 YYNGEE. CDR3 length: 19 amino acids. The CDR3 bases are TGTGCCAGCAGCGCGCAATTTGTGGGGAATAGACCAACTCCAATCGAAGCTTTCTTT. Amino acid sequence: CASSAQFVGNRPTPIEAFF. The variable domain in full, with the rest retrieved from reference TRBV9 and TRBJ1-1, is DSGVTQTPKHLITATGQRVTLRCSPRSGDLSVYWYQQSLDQGLQFLIQYYNGEERAKGNILERFSAQQFPDLHSELNLSSLELGDSALYFCASSAQFVGNRPTPIEAFFGQGTRLTVV.

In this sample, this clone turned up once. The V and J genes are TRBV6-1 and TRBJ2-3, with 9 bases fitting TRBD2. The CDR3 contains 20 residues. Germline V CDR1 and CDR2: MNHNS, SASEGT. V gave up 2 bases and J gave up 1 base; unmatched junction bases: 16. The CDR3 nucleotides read TGTGCCAGCAGTGAAAAGGGCAGCGGGGGGCGGGGGTTTCGCACAGATACGCAGTATTTT. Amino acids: CASSEKGSGGRGFRTDTQYF.

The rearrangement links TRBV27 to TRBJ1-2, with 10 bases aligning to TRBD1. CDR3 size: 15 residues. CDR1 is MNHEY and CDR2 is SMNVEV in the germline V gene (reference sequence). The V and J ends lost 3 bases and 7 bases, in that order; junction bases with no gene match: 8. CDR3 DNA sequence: TGTGCCAGCAGTTTTGGAGGGGACAGGGGAGGTGGCTACACCTTC. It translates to CASSFGGDRGGGYTF.

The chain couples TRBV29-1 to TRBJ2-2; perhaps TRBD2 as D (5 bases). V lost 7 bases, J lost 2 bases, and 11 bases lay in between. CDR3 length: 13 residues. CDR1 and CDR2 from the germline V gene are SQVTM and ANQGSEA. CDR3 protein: CSADTGNTGELFF. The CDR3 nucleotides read TGCAGCGCTGATACGGGAAACACCGGGGAGCTGTTTTTT.

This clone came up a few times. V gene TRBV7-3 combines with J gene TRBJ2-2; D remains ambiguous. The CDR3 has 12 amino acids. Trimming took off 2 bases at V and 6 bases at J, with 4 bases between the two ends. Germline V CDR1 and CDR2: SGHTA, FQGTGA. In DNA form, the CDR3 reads TGTGCCAGCAGCTTAGCGTCCGGGGAGCTGTTTTTT. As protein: CASSLASGELFF.

The DNA of the CDR3 is TGTGCCAGCTCTTCAGGGGGGGCCTACGAGCAGTACTTC. Its translation is CASSSGGAYEQYF. J is TRBJ2-7 and V is TRBV18, with D possibly being TRBD1 or TRBD2 (7 bases each). V dropped 6 bases and J dropped 2 bases, with 11 bases sitting between them. The V gene's germline CDR1 is KGHSH and CDR2 LQKENI. The CDR3 totals 13 residues.

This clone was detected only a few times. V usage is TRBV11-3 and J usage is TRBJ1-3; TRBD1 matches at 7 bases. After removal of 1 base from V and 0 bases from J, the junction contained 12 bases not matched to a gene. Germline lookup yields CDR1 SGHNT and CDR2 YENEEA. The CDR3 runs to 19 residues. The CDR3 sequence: CASSLADGVGTDSGNTIYF. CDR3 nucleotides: TGTGCCAGCAGCTTAGCCGACGGGGTAGGGACAGACTCTGGAAACACCATATATTTT.

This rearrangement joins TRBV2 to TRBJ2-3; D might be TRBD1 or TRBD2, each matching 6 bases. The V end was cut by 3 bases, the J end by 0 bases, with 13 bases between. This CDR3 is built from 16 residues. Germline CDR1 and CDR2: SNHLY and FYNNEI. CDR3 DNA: TGTGCCAGCAGTGACTCTTCGGGGGCTAGCACAGATACGCAGTATTTT. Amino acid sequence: CASSDSSGASTDTQYF.

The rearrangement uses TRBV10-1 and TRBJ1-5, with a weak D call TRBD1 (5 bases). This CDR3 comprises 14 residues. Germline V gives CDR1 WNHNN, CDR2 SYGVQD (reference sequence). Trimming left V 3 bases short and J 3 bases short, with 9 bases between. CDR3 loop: CASSDRVNNQPQHF. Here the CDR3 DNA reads TGCGCCAGCAGTGACAGGGTCAACAATCAGCCCCAGCATTTT.

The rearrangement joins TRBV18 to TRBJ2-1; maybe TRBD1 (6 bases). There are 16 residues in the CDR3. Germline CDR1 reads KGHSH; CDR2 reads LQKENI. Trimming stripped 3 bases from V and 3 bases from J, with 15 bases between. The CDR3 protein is CASSPSRGSNYNEQFF. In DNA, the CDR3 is TGTGCCAGCTCACCCTCTAGGGGGAGTAACTACAATGAGCAGTTCTTC.

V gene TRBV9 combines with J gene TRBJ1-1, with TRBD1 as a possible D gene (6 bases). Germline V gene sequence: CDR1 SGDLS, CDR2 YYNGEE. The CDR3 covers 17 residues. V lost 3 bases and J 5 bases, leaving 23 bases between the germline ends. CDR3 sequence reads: CASSGVLGRGSRTEAFF. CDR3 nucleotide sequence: TGTGCCAGCAGCGGGGTCCTGGGCAGGGGATCCAGGACTGAAGCTTTCTTT.

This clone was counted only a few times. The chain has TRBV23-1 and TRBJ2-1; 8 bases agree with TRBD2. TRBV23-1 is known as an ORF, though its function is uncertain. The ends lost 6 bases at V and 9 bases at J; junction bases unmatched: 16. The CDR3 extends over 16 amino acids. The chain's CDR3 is CASRTHHLREGSEQFF. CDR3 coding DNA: TGCGCCAGCAGGACCCATCACCTCCGGGAGGGTAGTGAGCAGTTCTTC.

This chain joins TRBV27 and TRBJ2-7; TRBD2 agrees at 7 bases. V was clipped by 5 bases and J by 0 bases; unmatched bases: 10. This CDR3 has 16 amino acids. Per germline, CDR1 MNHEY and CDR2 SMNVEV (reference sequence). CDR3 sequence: CASSPNLGGSSYEQYF. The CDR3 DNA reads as TGTGCCAGCAGTCCAAACTTGGGGGGGAGCTCCTACGAGCAGTACTTC.

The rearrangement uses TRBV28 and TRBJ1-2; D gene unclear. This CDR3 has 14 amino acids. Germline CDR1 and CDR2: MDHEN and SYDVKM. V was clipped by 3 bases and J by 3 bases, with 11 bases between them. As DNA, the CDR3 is TGTGCCAGCAGTTTGTTCATGGGCCACTATGGCTACACCTTC. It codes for CASSLFMGHYGYTF.

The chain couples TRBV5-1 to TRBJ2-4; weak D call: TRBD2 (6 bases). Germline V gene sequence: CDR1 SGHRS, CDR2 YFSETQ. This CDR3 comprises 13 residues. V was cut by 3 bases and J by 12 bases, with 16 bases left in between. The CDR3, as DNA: TGCGCCAGCAGCTCACAGACCGAGACTAGTCAGTACTTC. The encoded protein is CASSSQTETSQYF. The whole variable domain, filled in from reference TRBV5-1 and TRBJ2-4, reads KAGVTQTPRYLIKTRGQQVTLSCSPISGHRSVSWYQQTPGQGLQFLFEYFSETQRNKGNFPGRFSGRQFSNSRSEMNVSTLELGDSALYLCASSSQTETSQYFGAGTRLSVL.

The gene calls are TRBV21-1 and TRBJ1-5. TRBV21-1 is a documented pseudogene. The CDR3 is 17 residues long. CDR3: CASSKDCPRRGNQPQHF. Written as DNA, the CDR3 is TGTGCCAGCAGCAAAGATTGTCCTAGGAGGGGCAATCAGCCCCAGCATTTT.

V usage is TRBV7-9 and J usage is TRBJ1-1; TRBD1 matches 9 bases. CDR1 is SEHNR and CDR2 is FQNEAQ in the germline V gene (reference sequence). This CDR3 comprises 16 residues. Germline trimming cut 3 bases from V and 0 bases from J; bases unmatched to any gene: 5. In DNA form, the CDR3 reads TGTGCCAGCAGCTTCTGGACAGGGGCTTTGAACACTGAAGCTTTCTTT. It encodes CASSFWTGALNTEAFF. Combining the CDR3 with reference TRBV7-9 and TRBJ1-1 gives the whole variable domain DTGVSQNPRHKITKRGQNVTFRCDPISEHNRLYWYRQTLGQGPEFLTYFQNEAQLEKSRLLSDRFSAERPKGSFSTLEIQRTEQGDSAMYLCASSFWTGALNTEAFFGQGTRLTVV.

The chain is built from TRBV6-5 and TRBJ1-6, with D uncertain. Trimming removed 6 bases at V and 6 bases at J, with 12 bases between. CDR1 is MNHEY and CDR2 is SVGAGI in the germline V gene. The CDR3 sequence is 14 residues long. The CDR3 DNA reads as TGTGCCAGCAGACCTCGGGCAGTTAATTCACCCCTCCACTTT. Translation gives CASRPRAVNSPLHF.

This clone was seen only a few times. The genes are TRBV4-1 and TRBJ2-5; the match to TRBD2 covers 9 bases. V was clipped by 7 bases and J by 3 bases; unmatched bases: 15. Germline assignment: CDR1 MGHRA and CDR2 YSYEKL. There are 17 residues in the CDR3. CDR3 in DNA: TGCGCCAGCAAACCTCTTTGGGGCGGGGGGGCCGAAGAGACCCAGTACTTC. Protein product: CASKPLWGGGAEETQYF.